The 29 T cell receptor beta chains below all came from one sample that was sequenced in a study of shared clonotypes between healthy human individuals. TCRdb's table, derived via immunoSEQ multiplex PCR, lists solely in-frame clones and lacks some. The sample contains about 470,000 clones, roughly 80% of which appear only once. The sequenced sample consisted of PBMCs. Receptors originate from a woman between 40 and 55 years old in good health. Some clones in this sample may be carry-over from other donors' samples.

This sequence joins TRBV14 and TRBJ2-7; 8 bases agree with TRBD1. The CDR3 runs 15 residues. Germline trimming cut 6 bases from V and 6 bases from J; bases unmatched to any gene: 13. Germline CDR1 is SGHDN and CDR2 is FVKESK. The CDR3 protein is CASSRRGTGSLEQYF. The CDR3 DNA is TGTGCCAGCAGTCGACGAGGGACAGGATCCCTCGAGCAGTACTTC.

The gene calls are TRBV5-4 and TRBJ2-1; TRBD1 or TRBD2 may be the D gene (5 bases each). There are 14 residues in the CDR3. The germline gives CDR1 SGHNT, CDR2 YYREEE (reference sequence). V lost 3 bases, J lost 5 bases, and 12 bases lay in between. Here the CDR3 DNA reads TGTGCCAGCAGCTCTAGGGACGTCAACAATGAGCAGTTCTTC. The encoded protein is CASSSRDVNNEQFF.

V gene TRBV19 combines with J gene TRBJ1-5; possibly TRBD1 for D (6 bases). The ends were cut back, 4 bases at V and 4 bases at J, with 14 bases in the middle. The V gene's germline CDR1 is LNHDA and CDR2 SQIVND (reference sequence). CDR3 size: 15 residues. The CDR3 nucleotides read TGTGCCAGTAGTAAGACAGGTAATAGGAATCAGCCCCAGCATTTT. This sequence encodes CASSKTGNRNQPQHF.

This clone was recorded many times. This chain uses TRBV18 with TRBJ1-2; TRBD1 aligns across 8 bases. The CDR3 loop spans 14 amino acids. V lost 3 bases to trimming and J lost 7 bases; unmatched junction nucleotides: 7. Germline-derived CDR1 and CDR2 are KGHSH and LQKENI. The CDR3 loop is CASSPPDRAGGYTF. For the CDR3, the DNA is TGTGCCAGCTCACCGCCGGACAGGGCTGGTGGCTACACCTTC.

To note about this clone: This sample also contains other DNA sequences that code for the same CDR3. The chain recombines TRBV7-3 with TRBJ2-1, with TRBD2 matching over 13 bases. V shed 2 bases and J 6 bases; nucleotides not matched to a gene: 1. CDR1 is SGHTA, CDR2 FQGTGA, per germline. The CDR3 is made up of 15 amino acids. CDR3 sequence (DNA): TGTGCCAGCAGCTTAGGACTAGCGGGAGTCAATGAGCAGTTCTTC. Its translation is CASSLGLAGVNEQFF.

Points on this clone: A far larger clone is a single base away, which makes a read error likely. The gene calls are TRBV5-1 and TRBJ2-2; D possibly uses TRBD1 or TRBD2 (5 bases each). The V gene lost 0 bases and the J gene lost 7 bases, with 16 bases spanning the gap. The length of the CDR3 is 16 residues. From germline, CDR1 is SGHRS and CDR2 YFSETQ. CDR3 DNA: TGCGCCAGCAGCTTGGTGGCAGGGAGACTGGTCGGGGAGCTGTTTTTT. As protein: CASSLVAGRLVGELFF.

The J gene is TRBJ1-1, the V gene TRBV5-1; 8 nucleotides line up with TRBD1. V gave up 7 bases and J gave up 5 bases; unmatched junction bases: 10. Germline V CDR1 and CDR2: SGHRS, YFSETQ. The CDR3 loop spans 14 amino acids. In DNA form, the CDR3 reads TGCGCCAGCTCCCGACAGGGGAGAGATACTGAAGCTTTCTTT. Translating it yields CASSRQGRDTEAFF.

The chain has TRBV7-2 and TRBJ2-7; D is uncertain. The germline CDR1 and CDR2 sequences are SGHTA and FQGNSA. CDR3 length equals 16 residues. V was trimmed by 2 bases and J by 3 bases, leaving 17 bases between them. CDR3 sequence: CASSLLSVAGSYEQYF. CDR3 DNA: TGTGCCAGCAGCTTACTGTCCGTCGCCGGCAGCTACGAGCAGTACTTC.

The rearrangement links TRBV28 to TRBJ2-5; a weak D match, TRBD1 (6 bases). Trimming shortened V by 4 bases and J by 0 bases, and 12 bases separated the two germline ends. The CDR3 spans 15 residues. CDR1 MDHEN and CDR2 SYDVKM come from the germline V gene. The CDR3 region has the DNA TGTGCCAGCAGTTACACCAGGGGTTACCAAGAGACCCAGTACTTC. This gives the protein CASSYTRGYQETQYF.

This rearrangement joins TRBV27 to TRBJ2-7; TRBD1 matches at 7 bases. CDR3 length equals 15 residues. From germline, CDR1 is MNHEY and CDR2 SMNVEV (reference sequence). The junction had 12 bases not matched to a gene; V was cut back by 5 bases and J by 5 bases. CDR3 sequence: CASSTLTGNGNEQYF. The CDR3 DNA follows: TGTGCCAGCAGTACTCTGACAGGGAATGGAAACGAGCAGTACTTC.

V is TRBV6-1 and J is TRBJ1-4; D not certain. The germline V and J ends were trimmed by 3 bases and 4 bases, with 12 bases remaining between them. The CDR3 loop spans 15 amino acids. Per the germline V gene, CDR1 is MNHNS and CDR2 is SASEGT. The CDR3 DNA sequence: TGTGCCAGCAGTGACCTAGGCAGACGTAATGAAAAACTGTTTTTT. This codes for CASSDLGRRNEKLFF.

The chain joins TRBV18 to TRBJ1-1, with a possible D match to TRBD1 (5 bases). The CDR3 has 17 amino acids. The V end was cut by 0 bases, the J end by 4 bases, with 18 bases between. Looked up from germline, CDR1 is KGHSH and CDR2 is LQKENI. CDR3 sequence (DNA): TGTGCCAGCTCACCACCGCGGGGCAGGGCAGATGGCACTGAAGCTTTCTTT. Its translation is CASSPPRGRADGTEAFF.

The rearrangement joins TRBV4-2 to TRBJ2-3, with a weak D call TRBD2 (6 bases). The CDR3 runs 13 residues. The germline V gene encodes CDR1 LGHNA and CDR2 YNFKEQ. Trimming removed 3 bases from V and 8 bases from J, with 12 bases in between. In DNA, the CDR3 is TGTGCCAGCAGCCAGGATGTACTAGCTACGCAGTATTTT. This sequence encodes CASSQDVLATQYF.

This clone came up a few times. This chain uses TRBV6-5 with TRBJ1-1; D not certain. With 7 bases removed from V and 3 bases from J, the gap between germline ends came to 9 bases. This CDR3 region has 12 residues. Germline V gene lookup returns CDR1 MNHEY and CDR2 SVGAGI. CDR3: CASKEGHTEAFF. The CDR3 DNA is TGTGCCAGCAAGGAAGGGCACACTGAAGCTTTCTTT.

This clone occurred a few times. The chain recombines TRBV7-9 with TRBJ2-1; D not resolved. Trimming stripped 5 bases from V and 2 bases from J, with 13 bases between. Germline CDR1 SEHNR, CDR2 FQNEAQ (reference sequence). The length of the CDR3 is 15 residues. The CDR3 DNA sequence: TGTGCCAGCAGCCGAACCCCACCGACCTACAATGAGCAGTTCTTC. It translates to CASSRTPPTYNEQFF.

This chain joins TRBV18 and TRBJ1-3, with D possibly TRBD1 on 6 matching bases. V was shortened by 5 bases and J by 6 bases, with 20 bases between the two germline ends. Per the germline V gene, CDR1 is KGHSH and CDR2 is LQKENI. This CDR3 region has 16 residues. In DNA, the CDR3 is TGTGCCAGCTCATTTACGGGACACCCGGCGGAAAACACCATATATTTT. It codes for CASSFTGHPAENTIYF.

CDR3 bases: TGCGCCAGCAGCTCGCTCGGGACTCCCCAAGAGAGAGGGGGGGAGACCCAGTACTTC. It codes for CASSSLGTPQERGGETQYF. This chain joins TRBV5-1 and TRBJ2-5, with D perhaps TRBD1 or TRBD2 (6 bases each). The V gene lost 3 bases and the J gene lost 5 bases, with 29 bases spanning the gap. This CDR3 contains 19 residues. Germline assignment: CDR1 SGHRS and CDR2 YFSETQ.

The genes are TRBV7-9 and TRBJ2-1; weak D call: TRBD2 (7 bases). This CDR3 has 16 residues. Germline CDR1 SEHNR, CDR2 FQNEAQ (reference sequence). V lost 0 bases and J 8 bases, leaving 17 bases between the germline ends. The CDR3 spells CASSLAGAAGRDEQFF. CDR3 bases: TGTGCCAGCAGCTTAGCGGGGGCAGCGGGGCGCGATGAGCAGTTCTTC.

The chain couples TRBV5-1 to TRBJ2-3; no reliable D call. Deletions cut 7 bases from V and 0 bases from J, with 12 bases between. Germline V gene data show CDR1 as SGHRS and CDR2 as YFSETQ. The CDR3 loop spans 14 amino acids. CDR3 amino acids: CASLPGSSTDTQYF. DNA of the CDR3: TGCGCCAGCTTACCGGGTTCTAGCACAGATACGCAGTATTTT.

The chain joins TRBV5-5 to TRBJ2-7; no reliable D call. The CDR3 extends over 13 amino acids. Germline CDR1 and CDR2: SGHKS and YYEKEE (reference sequence). V was trimmed by 3 bases and J by 3 bases, leaving 10 bases between them. The CDR3 protein is CASSSGPDYEQYF. Written as DNA, the CDR3 is TGTGCCAGCAGCTCAGGACCAGACTACGAGCAGTACTTC.

In its sample, this clone was seen many times. The chain couples TRBV7-8 to TRBJ2-1; D not certain. Germline V gives CDR1 SGHVS, CDR2 FQNEAQ. This CDR3 contains 13 residues. V lost 5 bases and J 8 bases, leaving 13 bases between the germline ends. CDR3 DNA: TGTGCCAGCAGCCCCCCTGCTCGGGATGAGCAGTTCTTC. Protein: CASSPPARDEQFF.

Remarks on this clone: This clone may be a read error of a much larger clone one base away. The same CDR3 arises from other DNA sequences in this sample as well. The chain uses TRBV18 and TRBJ2-7; no firm D call. The CDR3 runs to 12 residues. The ends were cut back, 2 bases at V and 2 bases at J, with 4 bases in the middle. From germline, CDR1 is KGHSH and CDR2 LQKENI. The CDR3 nucleotides read TGTGCCAGCTCACCAGGGGCCTACGAGCAGTACTTC. Protein product: CASSPGAYEQYF.

This clone was recorded a few times. The chain has TRBV7-6 and TRBJ1-3; tentative D call: TRBD1 (5 bases). Germline CDR1 is SGHVS and CDR2 is FNYEAQ. V was cut by 4 bases and J by 2 bases, with 18 bases left in between. The CDR3 has 17 amino acids. The CDR3 loop reads CASSWGPLRGAGNTIYF. The CDR3 DNA reads TGTGCCAGCAGCTGGGGACCCCTGAGGGGCGCTGGAAACACCATATATTTT.

V usage is TRBV5-4 and J usage is TRBJ1-5, with TRBD1 identical over 8 bases. V lost 0 bases and J lost 12; bases outside the gene matches: 5. CDR1 and CDR2 (germline): SGHNT, YYREEE (reference sequence). This CDR3 contains 13 residues. DNA for the CDR3: TGTGCCAGCAGCTTGGGGCTGGACAGGGACCAGCATTTT. Its translation is CASSLGLDRDQHF.

The chain employs TRBV28 and TRBJ2-5; the D is unclear. Germline-derived CDR1 and CDR2 are MDHEN and SYDVKM. The CDR3 sequence is 12 residues long. Trimming removed 3 bases at V and 7 bases at J, with 9 bases between. In nucleotides, the CDR3 is TGTGCCAGCAGTTTCCCGCTAAGGACCCAGTACTTC. Translation: CASSFPLRTQYF.

The chain links TRBV15 to TRBJ2-2; D unresolved. The CDR3 contains 11 residues. Trimming removed 8 bases at V and 7 bases at J, with 8 bases between. The V gene's germline CDR1 is LNHNV and CDR2 YYDKDF (reference sequence). The chain's CDR3 is CATGISGELFF. Written as DNA, the CDR3 is TGTGCCACCGGAATCAGCGGGGAGCTGTTTTTT.

This sequence joins TRBV18 and TRBJ2-5, with TRBD2 as a possible D gene (6 bases). V dropped 3 bases and J dropped 1 base, with 12 bases sitting between them. This CDR3 contains 15 residues. The V gene's germline CDR1 is KGHSH and CDR2 LQKENI. CDR3 nucleotides: TGTGCCAGCTCACCCGCGGGACCGCCCCAAGAGACCCAGTACTTC. Translation: CASSPAGPPQETQYF.

This clone was detected only a few times. This chain connects TRBV28 to TRBJ1-4; weak D call: TRBD1 (6 bases). CDR1 and CDR2 (germline): MDHEN, SYDVKM. The CDR3 contains 14 residues. The V end was cut by 6 bases, the J end by 8 bases, with 16 bases between. The CDR3 sequence: CASSPGAPEEKLFF. The CDR3 bases are TGTGCCAGCAGCCCGGGGGCGCCGGAGGAAAAACTGTTTTTT.

The chain has TRBV20-1 and TRBJ2-5; possible D gene TRBD2, 6 bases. Trimming removed 8 bases at V and 6 bases at J, with 13 bases between. This CDR3 comprises 11 residues. Germline lookup yields CDR1 DFQATT and CDR2 SNEGSKA (reference sequence). CDR3 sequence reads: CSPGTWKTQYF. CDR3 DNA: TGCAGTCCCGGGACTTGGAAGACCCAGTACTTC.